Listed below are T cell receptor beta chains from one sample, sequenced in a study of Ad26.COV2.S vaccination and SARS-CoV-2 variants. Profiled with immunoSEQ multiplex PCR; TCRdb holds only in-frame clones, not every one. This table holds roughly 460,000 clones, around 89% found once. The specimen was peripheral blood, collected in a trial of Ad26.COV2.S vaccine versus placebo. The receptor source for this set is a person between 18 and 65 years old who received the Ad26.COV2.S COVID-19 vaccine or a placebo. CDR3s include the opening cysteine and the closing phenylalanine or tryptophan. A D gene is named only where the DNA matches it firmly. Clone size is given for some rows only: seen once, a few or many times, or a class if the clone is expanded.

d_gene: -; v_gene: TRBV3-1/TRBV3-2; abundance: -; j_gene: TRBJ1-2; CDR3nt: TGTGCCAGCAGCCAAGACAGGGGAGGCTACACCTTC; CDR3aa: CASSQDRGGYTF
d_gene: -; v_gene: TRBV18; abundance: -; j_gene: TRBJ1-3; CDR3nt: TGTGCCAGCTCACCCCGAAACCCGGACGAGGCCCCCATTACTGGAAACACCATATATTTT; CDR3aa: CASSPRNPDEAPITGNTIYF
d_gene: -; v_gene: TRBV11-2; abundance: -; j_gene: TRBJ2-7; CDR3nt: TGTGCCAGCAGCTCGGTCACCTACGAGCAGTACTTC; CDR3aa: CASSSVTYEQYF
d_gene: -; v_gene: TRBV7-9; abundance: many; j_gene: TRBJ2-3; CDR3nt: TGTGCCAGCAGCTTACAGGGTTCAGCAGATACGCAGTATTTT; CDR3aa: CASSLQGSADTQYF
d_gene: -; v_gene: TRBV4-1; abundance: -; j_gene: TRBJ1-4; CDR3nt: TGCGCCAGCAGCCCCCGGTTACAGGGCCTCGAAAAACTGTTTTTT; CDR3aa: CASSPRLQGLEKLFF
d_gene: -; v_gene: TRBV4-3; abundance: -; j_gene: TRBJ2-3; CDR3nt: TGCGCCAGCAGCCAAGACGGGGCAGGGACAGATACGCAGTATTTT; CDR3aa: CASSQDGAGTDTQYF
d_gene: -; v_gene: TRBV11-2; abundance: -; j_gene: TRBJ2-5; CDR3nt: TGTGCCAGCAGAACAACCGGGGCCCAAGAGACCCAGTACTTC; CDR3aa: CASRTTGAQETQYF
d_gene: TRBD2; v_gene: TRBV9; abundance: -; j_gene: TRBJ2-1; CDR3nt: TGTGCCAGCAGCCCTTTGGGACTAGCGGGAGGGCTCTCCTCGGGTGAGCAGTTCTTC; CDR3aa: CASSPLGLAGGLSSGEQFF
d_gene: -; v_gene: TRBV29-1; abundance: -; j_gene: TRBJ1-4; CDR3nt: TGCAGCGTTGAGCTATCGGGAGAAAAACTGTTTTTT; CDR3aa: CSVELSGEKLFF
d_gene: -; v_gene: TRBV14; abundance: -; j_gene: TRBJ1-2; CDR3nt: TGTGCCAGCAGCCCGGGACGGCTCTATGGCTACACCTTC; CDR3aa: CASSPGRLYGYTF
d_gene: -; v_gene: TRBV4-3; abundance: -; j_gene: TRBJ1-1; CDR3nt: TGCGCCAGCAGCCAAGTACGGGGACGCACTGAAGCTTTCTTT; CDR3aa: CASSQVRGRTEAFF
d_gene: TRBD2; v_gene: TRBV7-9; abundance: -; j_gene: TRBJ2-7; CDR3nt: TGTGCCAGCAGCTTAGTAGGGACTAGCGGGTTTTACGAGCAGTACTTC; CDR3aa: CASSLVGTSGFYEQYF
d_gene: -; v_gene: TRBV7-9; abundance: once; j_gene: TRBJ2-1; CDR3nt: TGTGCCAGCAGCATCCCGGACAGTAGCTCCTACAATGAGCAGTTCTTC; CDR3aa: CASSIPDSSSYNEQFF
d_gene: -; v_gene: TRBV11-1; abundance: once; j_gene: TRBJ1-5; CDR3nt: TGTGCCAGCAGCTTAGGATGGGATCAGCCCCAGCATTTT; CDR3aa: CASSLGWDQPQHF
d_gene: -; v_gene: TRBV18; abundance: -; j_gene: TRBJ1-5; CDR3nt: TGTGCCAGCTCCCGAGATGCCACCAATCAGCCCCAGCATTTT; CDR3aa: CASSRDATNQPQHF
d_gene: -; v_gene: TRBV27; abundance: once; j_gene: TRBJ1-1; CDR3nt: TGTGCCAGCAGTTTCTGGAAGGACACTGAAGCTTTCTTT; CDR3aa: CASSFWKDTEAFF
d_gene: -; v_gene: TRBV11-2; abundance: -; j_gene: TRBJ1-1; CDR3nt: TGTGCCAGCAGCTTACGGGGGTGGGGCACTGAAGCTTTCTTT; CDR3aa: CASSLRGWGTEAFF
d_gene: TRBD2; v_gene: TRBV20-1; abundance: few; j_gene: TRBJ2-5; CDR3nt: TGCAGTGCTAGGGCCCCCACGGGGGGAGACTTC; CDR3aa: CSARAPTGGDF
d_gene: -; v_gene: TRBV28; abundance: -; j_gene: TRBJ1-5; CDR3nt: TGTGCCAGCAGTTTAATGAATAGCAATCAGCCCCAGCATTTT; CDR3aa: CASSLMNSNQPQHF
d_gene: -; v_gene: TRBV27; abundance: -; j_gene: TRBJ2-7; CDR3nt: TGTGCCAGCAGTTTCAGTGGAGCTTCCTACGAGCAGTACTTC; CDR3aa: CASSFSGASYEQYF
d_gene: -; v_gene: TRBV5-4; abundance: -; j_gene: TRBJ1-2; CDR3nt: TGTGCCAGCAGCTTGATAGCTGGACAGTCCAACTATGGCTACACCTTC; CDR3aa: CASSLIAGQSNYGYTF
d_gene: -; v_gene: TRBV6-2/TRBV6-3; abundance: once; j_gene: TRBJ1-4; CDR3nt: TGTGCCAGCAGCCAACCTTACAGGGACGGAAGAGAAAAACTGTTTTTT; CDR3aa: CASSQPYRDGREKLFF
d_gene: -; v_gene: TRBV19; abundance: -; j_gene: TRBJ2-1; CDR3nt: TGTGCCAGTACCCAAACTAGTTCCTACAATGAGCAGTTCTTC; CDR3aa: CASTQTSSYNEQFF
d_gene: -; v_gene: TRBV30; abundance: -; j_gene: TRBJ1-2; CDR3nt: TGTGCCTGGACAGGGGCACACTATGGCTACACCTTC; CDR3aa: CAWTGAHYGYTF
d_gene: -; v_gene: TRBV28; abundance: -; j_gene: TRBJ1-3; CDR3nt: TGTGCCAGCAGTTTCGGCAGGATTGTCGGGTTCTCTGGAAACACCATATATTTT; CDR3aa: CASSFGRIVGFSGNTIYF
d_gene: TRBD1; v_gene: TRBV7-9; abundance: -; j_gene: TRBJ1-1; CDR3nt: TGTGCCAGCAGCCTCTCTACAGGGGGTGAAGCTTTCTTT; CDR3aa: CASSLSTGGEAFF
d_gene: -; v_gene: TRBV7-2; abundance: -; j_gene: TRBJ1-4; CDR3nt: TGTGCCAGCAGCTTAAGGGGACGGGATAATGAAAAACTGTTTTTT; CDR3aa: CASSLRGRDNEKLFF
d_gene: TRBD2; v_gene: TRBV5-8; abundance: -; j_gene: TRBJ2-5; CDR3nt: TGTGCCAGCAGCTCTGGGACTAGCGGGATTGGTGAGACCCAGTACTTC; CDR3aa: CASSSGTSGIGETQYF
d_gene: -; v_gene: TRBV27; abundance: -; j_gene: TRBJ2-1; CDR3nt: TGTGCCAGCAGTTTAGTCGCGCGCAATGAGCAGTTCTTC; CDR3aa: CASSLVARNEQFF
d_gene: -; v_gene: TRBV3-1/TRBV3-2; abundance: -; j_gene: TRBJ2-5; CDR3nt: TGTGCCAGCAGCCAAGTTCCGTATGAGGGAAGCGGGTTCCAAGAGACCCAGTACTTC; CDR3aa: CASSQVPYEGSGFQETQYF
d_gene: -; v_gene: TRBV4-1; abundance: -; j_gene: TRBJ1-2; CDR3nt: TGCGCCAGCAGCCAAGCGGGCGAGTACGGACGCCGTTATGGCTACACCTTC; CDR3aa: CASSQAGEYGRRYGYTF
d_gene: -; v_gene: TRBV30; abundance: once; j_gene: TRBJ1-4; CDR3nt: TGTGCCTGGACTGAGTATGCTAATGAAAAACTGTTTTTT; CDR3aa: CAWTEYANEKLFF
d_gene: TRBD1; v_gene: TRBV29-1; abundance: -; j_gene: TRBJ1-4; CDR3nt: TGCAGCGCGCGACAGGGGGAAGGTGAAAAACTGTTTTTT; CDR3aa: CSARQGEGEKLFF
d_gene: -; v_gene: TRBV2; abundance: -; j_gene: TRBJ1-6; CDR3nt: TGTGCCAGCAGCCACCGTGGCAGCGTAAATAATTCACCCCTCCACTTT; CDR3aa: CASSHRGSVNNSPLHF
d_gene: TRBD2; v_gene: TRBV19; abundance: many; j_gene: TRBJ2-1; CDR3nt: TGTGCCAGTAGGGACGCCCCGGGTAGCGGGGGATACAATGAGCAGTTCTTC; CDR3aa: CASRDAPGSGGYNEQFF
d_gene: -; v_gene: TRBV3-1/TRBV3-2; abundance: -; j_gene: TRBJ1-6; CDR3nt: TGTGCCAGCAGCCAAGATAGTTATGTTTCACCCCTCCACTTT; CDR3aa: CASSQDSYVSPLHF
d_gene: -; v_gene: TRBV28; abundance: -; j_gene: TRBJ1-2; CDR3nt: TGTGCCAGCTCTAGAGGGCCCTATGGCTACACCTTC; CDR3aa: CASSRGPYGYTF
d_gene: -; v_gene: TRBV3-1/TRBV3-2; abundance: -; j_gene: TRBJ1-1; CDR3nt: TGTGCCAGCAGCCGTAAAGACAAATCGTTGAAGAACACTGAAGCTTTCTTT; CDR3aa: CASSRKDKSLKNTEAFF
d_gene: -; v_gene: TRBV4-3; abundance: -; j_gene: TRBJ2-2; CDR3nt: TGCGCCAGCAGCCAAGAAACAGGGACGAACACCGGGGAGCTGTTTTTT; CDR3aa: CASSQETGTNTGELFF
d_gene: -; v_gene: TRBV7-9; abundance: -; j_gene: TRBJ1-1; CDR3nt: TGTGCCAGCAGCCCCCCGGGGGCGGGTGAAGCTTTCTTT; CDR3aa: CASSPPGAGEAFF
d_gene: TRBD1; v_gene: TRBV2; abundance: few; j_gene: TRBJ1-3; CDR3nt: TGTGCCAGCAGCTTTAGACAGGGGTACCTCTTCCAACTCTCTGGAAACACCATATATTTT; CDR3aa: CASSFRQGYLFQLSGNTIYF
d_gene: -; v_gene: TRBV4-1; abundance: -; j_gene: TRBJ1-4; CDR3nt: TGCGCCAGCAGCCAAGATGGCGCGGGGGGCCAGGGAACTAATGAAAAACTGTTTTTT; CDR3aa: CASSQDGAGGQGTNEKLFF
d_gene: -; v_gene: TRBV6-5; abundance: -; j_gene: TRBJ1-5; CDR3nt: TGTGCCAGCAGTTACTCCGCGCTTGGGGGTCGGCCCCAGCATTTT; CDR3aa: CASSYSALGGRPQHF
d_gene: -; v_gene: TRBV11-3; abundance: -; j_gene: TRBJ2-3; CDR3nt: TGTGCCAGCAGCTTATCCGGGGGGCGGGGAGATACGCAGTATTTT; CDR3aa: CASSLSGGRGDTQYF
d_gene: -; v_gene: TRBV28; abundance: -; j_gene: TRBJ1-4; CDR3nt: TGTGCCAGCAGTGCGGACCCGGGGCCGACTAATGAAAAACTGTTTTTT; CDR3aa: CASSADPGPTNEKLFF
d_gene: -; v_gene: TRBV7-8; abundance: -; j_gene: TRBJ2-7; CDR3nt: TGTGCCAGCAGCTTTCGAGGGGCCGGGGACTACGAGCAGTACTTC; CDR3aa: CASSFRGAGDYEQYF
d_gene: -; v_gene: TRBV6-5; abundance: -; j_gene: TRBJ1-6; CDR3nt: TGTGCCAGCAGTTACTCTCTGGGGCCCCTCCACTTT; CDR3aa: CASSYSLGPLHF
d_gene: -; v_gene: TRBV28; abundance: -; j_gene: TRBJ1-3; CDR3nt: TGTGCCAGCACGCGTGGGGGAGGAAACACCATATATTTT; CDR3aa: CASTRGGGNTIYF
d_gene: TRBD2; v_gene: TRBV7-9; abundance: -; j_gene: TRBJ2-5; CDR3nt: TGTGCCAGCAGCCAGACTGGGCTAGCGGGAGGGCCCAGAGAGACCCAGTACTTC; CDR3aa: CASSQTGLAGGPRETQYF
d_gene: -; v_gene: TRBV13; abundance: -; j_gene: TRBJ2-3; CDR3nt: TGTGCCAGCAGCTTTTACGCACCTAGCACAGATACGCAGTATTTT; CDR3aa: CASSFYAPSTDTQYF
d_gene: TRBD1; v_gene: TRBV7-9; abundance: -; j_gene: TRBJ2-2; CDR3nt: TGTGCCAGCAGACCCGGGACAGGGATGGGCACCGGGGAGCTGTTTTTT; CDR3aa: CASRPGTGMGTGELFF
d_gene: -; v_gene: TRBV15; abundance: -; j_gene: TRBJ1-5; CDR3nt: TGTGCCACCAGCAGAGGGGCCCGAATTAGCAATCAGCCCCAGCATTTT; CDR3aa: CATSRGARISNQPQHF
d_gene: -; v_gene: TRBV27; abundance: -; j_gene: TRBJ2-7; CDR3nt: TGTGCCAGCAGTTTTCTACGGCCTCCCTACGAGCAGTACTTC; CDR3aa: CASSFLRPPYEQYF
d_gene: -; v_gene: TRBV20-1; abundance: -; j_gene: TRBJ1-4; CDR3nt: TGCAGTGCTAGTGAGCAGGGGCTCCGAAAACTGTTTTTT; CDR3aa: CSASEQGLRKLFF